The 20 T cell receptor beta chains listed next were all sequenced from one sample in a study of cytomegalovirus exposure and HLA in healthy donors. Produced via immunoSEQ multiplex PCR; TCRdb's table is partial and in-frame only. Here the sample spans 150,000 to 200,000 clones, 80% to 90% being singletons. Sequencing was performed on PBMCs. Receptor source: a woman aged 30 to 39 in good health and CMV-seronegative.

J is TRBJ1-2 and V is TRBV4-1; TRBD1 matches 7 bases. The germline gives CDR1 MGHRA, CDR2 YSYEKL. CDR3 length: 17 amino acids. Trimming at V came to 4 bases and at J to 7 bases, leaving 18 bases not matched to a gene. CDR3 region: CASSPRTGDPPLFGYTF. The CDR3 DNA is TGCGCCAGCAGCCCTCGGACAGGTGATCCCCCACTATTTGGCTACACCTTC.

Worth noting for this clone: Other DNA variants within this sample encode the same CDR3. The chain links TRBV4-1 to TRBJ2-7, with 7 positions matching TRBD1. CDR1 MGHRA and CDR2 YSYEKL come from the germline V gene. With 1 base clipped from V and 2 bases from J, the junction kept 2 bases outside the gene matches. This CDR3 contains 14 residues. The CDR3 reads CASSQVGTAYEQYF. In nucleotides, the CDR3 is TGCGCCAGCAGCCAAGTCGGGACAGCCTACGAGCAGTACTTC.

The chain links TRBV5-1 to TRBJ2-5; no definite D call. V lost 2 bases, J lost 5 bases, and 4 bases lay in between. Germline V CDR1 and CDR2: SGHRS, YFSETQ. The CDR3 is 11 residues long. The CDR3 DNA sequence: TGCGCCAGCAGCTTCGGGGAGACCCAGTACTTC. Translated, it gives CASSFGETQYF.

For the CDR3, the DNA is TGTGCCAGCAGCTTCAACTTCTACGAGCAGTACTTC. It is translated as CASSFNFYEQYF. V usage is TRBV13 and J usage is TRBJ2-7; unclear D gene. V was shortened by 3 bases and J by 3 bases, with 6 bases between the two germline ends. The CDR3 is 12 amino acids. Germline V CDR1 and CDR2: PRHDT, FYEKMQ (reference sequence).

V gene TRBV19 combines with J gene TRBJ2-7; D not resolved. This CDR3 is 14 amino acids long. With 5 bases removed from V and 2 bases from J, the gap between germline ends came to 13 bases. The V gene's germline CDR1 is LNHDA and CDR2 SQIVND (reference sequence). CDR3: CASSPGTMPYEQYF. The CDR3 DNA follows: TGTGCCAGTAGTCCTGGCACCATGCCCTACGAGCAGTACTTC.

This chain uses TRBV25-1 with TRBJ2-1; 8 nucleotides match TRBD1. CDR1 and CDR2 from the germline V gene are MGHDK and SYGVNS. V lost 1 base, J lost 5 bases, and 7 bases stayed unmatched. This CDR3 spans 16 amino acids. The CDR3 spells CASSEWRTGSDNEQFF. Here the CDR3 DNA reads TGTGCCAGCAGTGAATGGAGGACAGGGAGTGACAATGAGCAGTTCTTC.

J is TRBJ2-7 and V is TRBV27, with 9 bases lining up with TRBD2. Germline CDR1 MNHEY, CDR2 SMNVEV (reference sequence). Trimming removed 6 bases from V and 6 bases from J; junction bases left unmatched: 21. The CDR3 extends over 18 amino acids. CDR3 in amino acids: CASSPAGGLPVISPEQYF. CDR3 nucleotides: TGTGCCAGCAGCCCCGCGGGGGGGTTACCCGTAATTTCCCCCGAGCAGTACTTC.

The V call is TRBV19, the J call TRBJ2-7; D uncertain. The CDR3 has 14 residues. Germline V gene lookup returns CDR1 LNHDA and CDR2 SQIVND (reference sequence). Trimming took 4 bases from V and 3 from J, leaving 13 bases between them. The CDR3: CASSTRHPLYEQYF. Written as DNA, the CDR3 is TGTGCCAGTAGTACTCGACATCCTCTCTACGAGCAGTACTTC.

V gene TRBV5-6 combines with J gene TRBJ2-7; 7 bases are shared with TRBD2. V shed 2 bases and J 1 base; nucleotides not matched to a gene: 9. The CDR3 sequence is 16 residues long. The germline V gene encodes CDR1 SGHDT and CDR2 YYEEEE. The CDR3: CASSFWGTGGSYEQYF. The CDR3 DNA follows: TGTGCCAGCAGCTTCTGGGGCACGGGGGGTTCCTACGAGCAGTACTTC. Full variable domain (missing parts from reference TRBV5-6 and TRBJ2-7): DAGVTQSPTHLIKTRGQQVTLRCSPKSGHDTVSWYQQALGQGPQFIFQYYEEEERQRGNFPDRFSGHQFPNYSSELNVNALLLGDSALYLCASSFWGTGGSYEQYFGPGTRLTVT.

This rearrangement joins TRBV10-3 to TRBJ2-3; D call uncertain. Trimming stripped 6 bases from V and 6 bases from J, with 7 bases between. The CDR3 contains 11 residues. Germline V CDR1 and CDR2: ENHRY, SYGVKD. The CDR3 nucleotides read TGTGCCATCAGCGACTCCGATACGCAGTATTTT. It encodes CAISDSDTQYF.

The rearrangement links TRBV4-2 to TRBJ2-7, with D perhaps TRBD1 (8 bases). The germline V and J ends were trimmed by 4 bases and 5 bases, with 30 bases remaining between them. The germline gives CDR1 LGHNA, CDR2 YNFKEQ. This CDR3 spans 19 amino acids. CDR3 in amino acids: CASSLGRGTGISRFHEQYF. CDR3 sequence (DNA): TGTGCCAGCAGCCTAGGGCGGGGGACAGGAATATCTAGGTTCCACGAGCAGTACTTC.

The chain links TRBV5-6 to TRBJ2-1, with TRBD2 matching over 7 bases. Per the germline V gene, CDR1 is SGHDT and CDR2 is YYEEEE. Losses at the gene ends were 1 base for V and 6 bases for J; bases not matched to a gene: 7. CDR3 length: 15 amino acids. The CDR3 coding sequence is TGTGCCAGCAGCTTGTCCGGGGGGAGTATCAATGAGCAGTTCTTC. Translating gives CASSLSGGSINEQFF.

V usage is TRBV10-1 and J usage is TRBJ2-7; D might be TRBD1 (5 bases). CDR1 WNHNN and CDR2 SYGVQD come from the germline V gene (reference sequence). Trimming left V 2 bases short and J 3 bases short, with 17 bases between. The CDR3 is 16 amino acids. This CDR3 is CASSETTGRSLYEQYF. The CDR3 region has the DNA TGCGCCAGCAGTGAGACAACAGGCCGTTCCCTCTACGAGCAGTACTTC.

There are a few counts of this clone. Other DNA sequences from this sample encode an identical CDR3 as well. This sequence joins TRBV27 and TRBJ2-7; 8 bases align to TRBD2. Trimming took 5 bases from V and 2 from J; bases not matched to a gene: 2. CDR3 length: 13 amino acids. The germline V gene has CDR1 MNHEY and CDR2 SMNVEV (reference sequence). The CDR3 DNA is TGTGCCAGCAGTCTGACTAGCGCCTACGAGCAGTACTTC. Translating gives CASSLTSAYEQYF.

The CDR3 nucleotides read TGTGCCAGCAGTTTATCAGCAGGGTGGGATGAAAAACTGTTTTTT. The encoded protein is CASSLSAGWDEKLFF. The chain couples TRBV27 to TRBJ1-4; tentatively, D is TRBD1 (5 bases). This CDR3 is 15 amino acids long. Germline V CDR1 and CDR2: MNHEY, SMNVEV (reference sequence). The germline V and J ends were trimmed by 0 bases and 6 bases, with 11 bases remaining between them.

The V call is TRBV2, the J call TRBJ1-2, with 8 positions matching TRBD1. CDR3 size: 13 residues. The trim removed 7 bases at V and 8 bases at J, leaving 9 bases unmatched. Germline V CDR1 and CDR2: SNHLY, FYNNEI. CDR3 nucleotide sequence: TGTGCCAGCATTCGCGGACAGGGTATAGGCTACACCTTC. As protein: CASIRGQGIGYTF.

V is TRBV7-2 and J is TRBJ1-5, with 9 positions matching TRBD1. With 5 bases clipped from V and 1 base from J, the junction kept 9 bases outside the gene matches. The CDR3 is 17 amino acids. Germline CDR1 reads SGHTA; CDR2 reads FQGNSA. CDR3 residues: CASSPGQGAWSNQPQHF. The CDR3 region has the DNA TGTGCCAGCAGCCCGGGACAGGGCGCTTGGAGCAATCAGCCCCAGCATTTT.

The chain links TRBV10-2 to TRBJ2-5, with TRBD2 matching over 8 bases. V lost 2 bases to trimming and J lost 4 bases; unmatched junction nucleotides: 6. The CDR3 runs to 15 residues. The germline CDR1 and CDR2 sequences are WSHSY and SAAADI. In DNA, the CDR3 is TGCGCCAGCAGTGAGACGGGGGGGCCGCGAGAGACCCAGTACTTC. It encodes CASSETGGPRETQYF.

This clone has only one observation. The chain uses TRBV6-5 and TRBJ1-1, with 10 bases lining up with TRBD1. CDR3 length: 13 amino acids. The germline V gene encodes CDR1 MNHEY and CDR2 SVGAGI. V was clipped by 4 bases and J by 11 bases; unmatched bases: 7. As DNA, the CDR3 is TGTGCCAGCAGTTCTCCGGGACAGGGGTGGGCTTTCTTT. It is translated as CASSSPGQGWAFF.

The chain carries TRBV5-6 and TRBJ2-5, with 7 nucleotides matching TRBD1. The germline CDR1 and CDR2 sequences are SGHDT and YYEEEE. The CDR3 is made up of 14 amino acids. Losses at the gene ends were 2 bases for V and 2 bases for J; bases not matched to a gene: 3. CDR3 protein: CASSLQGPQETQYF. CDR3 DNA sequence: TGTGCCAGCAGCTTACAGGGGCCACAAGAGACCCAGTACTTC.